These 30 T cell receptor beta chains were all obtained from the same sample, sequenced in a study of OX40 agonist ivuxolimab in advanced cancers. Assay used: immunoSEQ multiplex PCR; TCRdb lists only in-frame clones, some missing. The sample has 120,000 or so clones, 85% to 95% seen once. Source: CD4+ or CD8+ T cells sorted from blood, taken in a trial of the OX40 agonist ivuxolimab. The receptors shown here come from an adult with an advanced solid tumor such as melanoma, head and neck, liver or kidney cancer.

The chain links TRBV6-5 to TRBJ2-7, with a tentative D call TRBD2 (6 bases). With 2 bases removed from V and 1 base from J, the gap between germline ends came to 12 bases. Germline CDR1 is MNHEY and CDR2 is SVGAGI. The CDR3 runs to 15 residues. CDR3 residues: CASSYNSRGSYEQYF. CDR3 DNA sequence: TGTGCCAGCAGTTACAACTCTCGGGGGTCCTACGAGCAGTACTTC.

The chain is built from TRBV18 and TRBJ2-7; a weak D match, TRBD1 (7 bases). V lost 5 bases and J 4 bases, leaving 15 bases between the germline ends. The CDR3 is made up of 14 amino acids. Germline values: CDR1 KGHSH, CDR2 LQKENI. In DNA form, the CDR3 reads TGTGCCAGCTCATCCCCCCAGGGGGGATACGAGCAGTACTTC. Protein: CASSSPQGGYEQYF.

This clone was seen more than once but under ten times. The chain carries TRBV20-1 and TRBJ1-1; D is ambiguous. CDR3 length equals 10 residues. With 6 bases removed from V and 9 bases from J, the gap between germline ends came to 11 bases. Germline V gene lookup returns CDR1 DFQATT and CDR2 SNEGSKA (reference sequence). The CDR3 nucleotides read TGCAGTGCGATCGAAGTTAAAGCTTTCTTT. Protein product: CSAIEVKAFF.

The V call is TRBV5-1, the J call TRBJ1-2; 8 bases line up with TRBD1. CDR3 length: 14 amino acids. The junction had 7 bases not matched to a gene; V was cut back by 7 bases and J by 2 bases. Germline CDR1 reads SGHRS; CDR2 reads YFSETQ. CDR3 DNA: TGCGCCAGCGCCCCGGACAGGGCAAACTATGGCTACACCTTC. Encoded protein: CASAPDRANYGYTF.

Written as DNA, the CDR3 is TGTGCCAGCAGCTTAGTTGCCTTGCCCTACAATGAGCAGTTCTTC. Translation: CASSLVALPYNEQFF. The chain is built from TRBV7-9 and TRBJ2-1; D call uncertain. CDR1 is SEHNR and CDR2 is FQNEAQ in the germline V gene (reference sequence). CDR3 size: 15 residues. Trimming removed 1 base from V and 2 bases from J, with 9 bases in between.

The gene calls are TRBV7-2 and TRBJ2-5; TRBD2 matches 8 bases. This CDR3 is built from 16 residues. CDR1 is SGHTA, CDR2 FQGNSA, per germline. V gave up 5 bases and J gave up 7 bases; unmatched junction bases: 15. CDR3 loop: CASSNQGLAGRGTQYF. CDR3 DNA: TGTGCCAGCAGCAACCAGGGGCTAGCGGGCCGCGGGACCCAGTACTTC.

Only one count was recorded for this clone. V usage is TRBV5-1 and J usage is TRBJ1-4; the match to TRBD1 covers 9 bases. In germline, CDR1 is SGHRS, CDR2 YFSETQ. Germline trimming cut 2 bases from V and 2 bases from J; bases unmatched to any gene: 4. This CDR3 is built from 16 residues. CDR3: CASSLDRGATNEKLFF. The CDR3 nucleotides are TGCGCCAGCAGCTTAGACAGGGGGGCTACTAATGAAAAACTGTTTTTT.

The rearrangement uses TRBV12-2 and TRBJ1-6. TRBV12-2 corresponds to a pseudogene. The CDR3 has 15 amino acids. The CDR3 loop is CASRLASPLNSPLHF. The CDR3, as DNA: TGTGCAAGTCGCTTAGCGTCGCCTCTCAATTCACCCCTCCACTTT.

This sequence joins TRBV5-1 and TRBJ2-7; 7 nucleotides agree with TRBD1. Germline lookup yields CDR1 SGHRS and CDR2 YFSETQ. J lost 3 bases, V lost 4 bases, and 7 bases had no gene match. This CDR3 comprises 14 residues. CDR3 sequence: CASSLGTDLYEQYF. The CDR3 region has the DNA TGCGCCAGCAGCCTCGGGACAGATCTCTACGAGCAGTACTTC.

The chain has TRBV21-1 and TRBJ2-1; the table's D gene call, TRBD2, was not cross checked with the DNA. TRBV21-1 is given as a pseudogene. The CDR3 is 19 residues long. The CDR3 nucleotides are TGTGCCAGCAGCAAAGACGATCTAGCGGGAGGGCCATCCCACAATGAGCAGTTCTTC. The encoded protein is CASSKDDLAGGPSHNEQFF.

This chain connects TRBV5-4 to TRBJ2-6; 7 positions match TRBD1. The CDR3 loop spans 18 amino acids. J gave up 0 bases and V 1 base, and 7 bases lay outside the gene matches. Germline CDR1 SGHNT, CDR2 YYREEE (reference sequence). The CDR3 sequence is CASSLPGTAISGANVLTF. The CDR3 bases are TGTGCCAGCAGCTTGCCCGGGACAGCCATCTCTGGGGCCAACGTCCTGACTTTC.

This clone turned up a few times. The gene calls are TRBV5-6 and TRBJ1-2, with a tentative D call TRBD1 (6 bases). V gave up 4 bases and J gave up 8 bases, with 24 bases separating them. The CDR3 spans 16 residues. The V gene's germline CDR1 is SGHDT and CDR2 YYEEEE. The CDR3 is CASSTSPGTPTQGYTF. The CDR3, as DNA: TGTGCCAGCAGCACTTCTCCCGGGACACCCACGCAGGGCTACACCTTC.

This clone was seen only a few times. The chain couples TRBV19 to TRBJ1-5, with D uncertain. Trimming left V 6 bases short and J 1 base short, with 10 bases between. The germline V gene has CDR1 LNHDA and CDR2 SQIVND (reference sequence). The CDR3 length is 14 residues. The CDR3 reads CASRTWLSNQPQHF. The CDR3 DNA sequence: TGTGCCAGTAGGACCTGGCTGAGCAATCAGCCCCAGCATTTT.

CDR3 protein: CASSLNFFETQYF. CDR3 sequence (DNA): TGTGCCAGCAGCTTAAATTTTTTCGAGACCCAGTACTTC. The chain joins TRBV7-3 to TRBJ2-5; D uncertain. V lost 1 base and J 5 bases, leaving 8 bases between the germline ends. The CDR3 spans 13 residues. The germline gives CDR1 SGHTA, CDR2 FQGTGA.

The chain joins TRBV6-1 to TRBJ2-1; no firm D call. This CDR3 is built from 11 residues. V lost 6 bases and J lost 9, with 9 bases in between. CDR1 is MNHNS and CDR2 is SASEGT in the germline V gene. The CDR3 DNA reads TGTGCCAGCAGCCGAGTAGGTGAGCAGTTCTTC. Translation: CASSRVGEQFF.

V is TRBV27 and J is TRBJ2-7; TRBD2 matches at 11 bases. Per the germline V gene, CDR1 is MNHEY and CDR2 is SMNVEV (reference sequence). This CDR3 contains 19 residues. After removal of 6 bases from V and 4 bases from J, the junction contained 20 bases not matched to a gene. The CDR3, as DNA: TGTGCCAGCAGCCTAAGGCACTACTCTAGCGGGGGGCACCTATACGAGCAGTACTTC. Protein product: CASSLRHYSSGGHLYEQYF.

The rearrangement joins TRBV6-5 to TRBJ2-5; 9 bases are a match to TRBD2. CDR1 MNHEY and CDR2 SVGAGI come from the germline V gene. The CDR3 is 14 amino acids. V lost 5 bases and J lost 4; bases outside the gene matches: 5. The CDR3 DNA reads as TGTGCCAGCAGTCTTAGCGGGAGAAGAGAGACCCAGTACTTC. It encodes CASSLSGRRETQYF.

This clone was observed a single time. The V gene is TRBV29-1, the J gene TRBJ2-3, with unresolved D. The V end was cut by 3 bases, the J end by 0 bases, with 4 bases between. Looked up from germline, CDR1 is SQVTM and CDR2 is ANQGSEA. This CDR3 is built from 12 residues. CDR3 loop: CSVERSTDTQYF. The CDR3, as DNA: TGCAGCGTTGAGAGGAGCACAGATACGCAGTATTTT.

This rearrangement joins TRBV19 to TRBJ2-5; D unresolved. Looked up from germline, CDR1 is LNHDA and CDR2 is SQIVND (reference sequence). The CDR3 totals 15 residues. Trimming left V 5 bases short and J 4 bases short, with 17 bases between. This CDR3 reads CASSPDSFRLETQYF. DNA for the CDR3: TGTGCCAGTAGTCCCGATTCGTTCAGGCTAGAGACCCAGTACTTC. Combining the CDR3 with reference TRBV19 and TRBJ2-5 gives the whole variable domain DGGITQSPKYLFRKEGQNVTLSCEQNLNHDAMYWYRQDPGQGLRLIYYSQIVNDFQKGDIAEGYSVSREKKESFPLTVTSAQKNPTAFYLCASSPDSFRLETQYFGPGTRLLVL.

The chain carries TRBV6-1 and TRBJ2-5; 7 bases are shared with TRBD1. The CDR3 is 16 amino acids. The junction had 6 bases not matched to a gene; V was cut back by 2 bases and J by 0 bases. Germline V gene data show CDR1 as MNHNS and CDR2 as SASEGT. The CDR3 reads CASSERGGGYQETQYF. CDR3 coding DNA: TGTGCCAGCAGTGAAAGAGGGGGCGGGTACCAAGAGACCCAGTACTTC.

The V and J genes are TRBV5-1 and TRBJ1-4, with D possibly TRBD1 on 5 matching bases. CDR1 SGHRS and CDR2 YFSETQ come from the germline V gene. The CDR3 length is 18 residues. V was cut by 4 bases and J by 0 bases, with 19 bases left in between. CDR3 bases: TGCGCCAGCAGCCTCCGAGGGGCGACGCTTGCAACTAATGAAAAACTGTTTTTT. Protein product: CASSLRGATLATNEKLFF.

This rearrangement joins TRBV4-3 to TRBJ1-3; D call uncertain. Looked up from germline, CDR1 is LGHNA and CDR2 is YSLEER. V dropped 1 base and J dropped 2 bases, with 9 bases sitting between them. This CDR3 is built from 15 residues. As DNA, the CDR3 is TGCGCCAGCAGCCAAGGTCTACCCCCTGGAAACACCATATATTTT. Amino acid sequence: CASSQGLPPGNTIYF.

The CDR3 protein is CASSSRVGPNEKLFF. CDR3 DNA sequence: TGTGCCAGCAGTAGCCGAGTCGGTCCTAATGAAAAACTGTTTTTT. The V call is TRBV28, the J call TRBJ1-4; D unresolved. The germline V and J ends were trimmed by 5 bases and 3 bases, with 13 bases remaining between them. Germline V CDR1 and CDR2: MDHEN, SYDVKM. The CDR3 is made up of 15 amino acids.

The chain links TRBV19 to TRBJ2-2; 10 nucleotides agree with TRBD2. The CDR3 covers 17 residues. V was clipped by 6 bases and J by 5 bases; unmatched bases: 12. Germline CDR1 and CDR2: LNHDA and SQIVND (reference sequence). CDR3 sequence reads: CASRRGSGRLGTGELFF. CDR3 DNA sequence: TGTGCCAGTAGGAGAGGTAGCGGGAGGCTGGGGACCGGGGAGCTGTTTTTT.

This chain connects TRBV28 to TRBJ2-5, with D possibly being TRBD1 or TRBD2 (5 bases each). Trimming shortened V by 2 bases and J by 5 bases, and 9 bases separated the two germline ends. The length of the CDR3 is 13 residues. Germline loops: CDR1 MDHEN, CDR2 SYDVKM. The CDR3 sequence: CASSLGGPETQYF. Written as DNA, the CDR3 is TGTGCCAGCAGTTTAGGGGGTCCGGAGACCCAGTACTTC. Based on the CDR3 plus reference TRBV28 and TRBJ2-5, the full variable domain is DVKVTQSSRYLVKRTGEKVFLECVQDMDHENMFWYRQDPGLGLRLIYFSYDVKMKEKGDIPEGYSVSREKKERFSLILESASTNQTSMYLCASSLGGPETQYFGPGTRLLVL.

J is TRBJ2-2 and V is TRBV4-3, with D perhaps matching TRBD1 (5 bases). The V end lost 0 bases, the J end lost 1 base, and 9 bases lay between the germline ends. The CDR3 totals 16 residues. Germline V lookup: CDR1 LGHNA, CDR2 YSLEER. Written as DNA, the CDR3 is TGCGCCAGCAGCCAAGATACAGGATTGAACACCGGGGAGCTGTTTTTT. Translation: CASSQDTGLNTGELFF.

The chain links TRBV5-6 to TRBJ2-7; 8 nucleotides match TRBD1. The junction had 14 bases not matched to a gene; V was cut back by 4 bases and J by 5 bases. The CDR3 covers 16 residues. Germline V gene sequence: CDR1 SGHDT, CDR2 YYEEEE. The CDR3 reads CASSRSRQGMSNEQYF. CDR3 in DNA: TGTGCCAGCAGCCGCAGCCGACAGGGGATGAGCAACGAGCAGTACTTC.

This clone has more than one count but fewer than ten. This chain's CDR3 is CASSPGSSYEQYF. CDR3 sequence (DNA): TGTGCCAGCAGCCCCGGAAGCTCCTACGAGCAGTACTTC. The rearrangement joins TRBV28 to TRBJ2-7, with D hard to call. Trimming removed 6 bases from V and 0 bases from J, with 9 bases in between. This CDR3 is 13 amino acids long. The germline CDR1 and CDR2 sequences are MDHEN and SYDVKM.

The V and J genes are TRBV5-4 and TRBJ1-2; D may be TRBD1 (5 bases). CDR1 is SGHNT and CDR2 is YYREEE in the germline V gene (reference sequence). Trimming cost V 0 bases and J 6 bases, with 9 bases left between them. The CDR3 runs 13 residues. The CDR3 nucleotides read TGTGCCAGCAGCTTGGGGCAGGGTAATGGCTACACCTTC. This codes for CASSLGQGNGYTF.

The chain recombines TRBV7-3 with TRBJ2-3; TRBD1 aligns across 11 bases. V lost 0 bases, J lost 7 bases, and 12 bases stayed unmatched. This CDR3 has 18 amino acids. CDR1 and CDR2 (germline): SGHTA, FQGTGA. This CDR3 reads CASSLTSNPGQGGYTQYF. The CDR3 DNA follows: TGTGCCAGCAGCTTAACTTCCAATCCGGGACAGGGGGGATATACGCAGTATTTT. Supplemented by reference TRBV7-3 and TRBJ2-3, the full variable domain reads GAGVSQTPSNKVTEKGKYVELRCDPISGHTALYWYRQSLGQGPEFLIYFQGTGAADDSGLPNDRFFAVRPEGSVSTLKIQRTERGDSAVYLCASSLTSNPGQGGYTQYFGPGTRLTVL.